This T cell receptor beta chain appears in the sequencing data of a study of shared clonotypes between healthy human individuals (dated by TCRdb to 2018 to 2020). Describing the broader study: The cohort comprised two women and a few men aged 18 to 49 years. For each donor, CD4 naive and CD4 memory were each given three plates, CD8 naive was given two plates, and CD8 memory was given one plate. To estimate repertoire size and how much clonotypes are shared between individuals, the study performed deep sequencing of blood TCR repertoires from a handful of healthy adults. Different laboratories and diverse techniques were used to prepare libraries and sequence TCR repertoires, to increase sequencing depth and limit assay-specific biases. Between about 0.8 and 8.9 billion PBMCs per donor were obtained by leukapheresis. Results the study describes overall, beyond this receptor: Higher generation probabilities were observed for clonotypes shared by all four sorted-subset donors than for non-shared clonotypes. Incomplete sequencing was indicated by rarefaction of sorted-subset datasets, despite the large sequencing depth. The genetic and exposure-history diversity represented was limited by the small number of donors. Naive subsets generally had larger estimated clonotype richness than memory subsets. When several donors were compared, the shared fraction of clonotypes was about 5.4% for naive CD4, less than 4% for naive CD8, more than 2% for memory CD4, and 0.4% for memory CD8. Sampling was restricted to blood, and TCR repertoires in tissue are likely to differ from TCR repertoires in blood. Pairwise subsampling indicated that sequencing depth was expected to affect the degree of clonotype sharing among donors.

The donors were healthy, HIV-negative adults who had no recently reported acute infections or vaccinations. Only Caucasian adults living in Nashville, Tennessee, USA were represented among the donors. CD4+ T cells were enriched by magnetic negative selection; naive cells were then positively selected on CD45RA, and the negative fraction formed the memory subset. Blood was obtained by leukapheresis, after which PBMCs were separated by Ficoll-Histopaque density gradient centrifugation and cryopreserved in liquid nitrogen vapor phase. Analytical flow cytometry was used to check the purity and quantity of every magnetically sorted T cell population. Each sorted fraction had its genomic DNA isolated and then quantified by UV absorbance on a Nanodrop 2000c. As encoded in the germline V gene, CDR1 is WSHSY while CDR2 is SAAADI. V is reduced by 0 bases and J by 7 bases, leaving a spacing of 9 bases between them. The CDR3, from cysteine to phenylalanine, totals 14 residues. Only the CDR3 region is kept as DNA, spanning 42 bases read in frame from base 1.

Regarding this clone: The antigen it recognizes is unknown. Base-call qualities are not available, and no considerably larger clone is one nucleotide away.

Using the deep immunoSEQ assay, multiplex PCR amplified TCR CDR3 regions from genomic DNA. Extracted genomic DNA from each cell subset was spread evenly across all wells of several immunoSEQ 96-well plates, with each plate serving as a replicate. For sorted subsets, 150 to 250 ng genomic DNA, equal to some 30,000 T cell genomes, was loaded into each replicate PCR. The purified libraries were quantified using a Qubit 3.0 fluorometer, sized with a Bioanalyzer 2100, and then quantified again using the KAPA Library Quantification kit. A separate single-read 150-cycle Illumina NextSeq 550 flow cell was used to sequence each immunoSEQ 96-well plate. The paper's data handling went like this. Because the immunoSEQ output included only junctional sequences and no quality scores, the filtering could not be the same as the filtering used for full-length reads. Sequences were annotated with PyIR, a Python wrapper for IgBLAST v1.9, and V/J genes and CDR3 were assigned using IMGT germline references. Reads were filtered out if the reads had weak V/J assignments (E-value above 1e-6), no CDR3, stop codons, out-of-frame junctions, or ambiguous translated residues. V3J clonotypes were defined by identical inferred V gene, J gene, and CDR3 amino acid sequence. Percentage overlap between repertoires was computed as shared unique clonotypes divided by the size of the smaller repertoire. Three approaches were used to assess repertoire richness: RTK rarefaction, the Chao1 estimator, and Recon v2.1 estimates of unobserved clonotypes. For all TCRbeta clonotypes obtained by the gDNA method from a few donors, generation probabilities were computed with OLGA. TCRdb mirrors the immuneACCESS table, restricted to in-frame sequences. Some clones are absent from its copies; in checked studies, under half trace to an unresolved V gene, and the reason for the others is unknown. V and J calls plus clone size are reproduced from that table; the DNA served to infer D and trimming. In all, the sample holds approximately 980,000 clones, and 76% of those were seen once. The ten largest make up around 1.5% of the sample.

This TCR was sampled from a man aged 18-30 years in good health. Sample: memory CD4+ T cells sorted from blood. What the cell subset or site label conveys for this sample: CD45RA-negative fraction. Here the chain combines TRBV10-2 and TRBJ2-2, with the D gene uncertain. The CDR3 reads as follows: CASSESLGFGELFF. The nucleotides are TGCGCCAGCAGTGAGTCGCTGGGTTTCGGGGAGCTGTTTTTT.